Listed here are 13 T cell receptor beta chains from one sample, sequenced in a study of T cells in narcolepsy. Assay: immunoSEQ multiplex PCR; the TCRdb copy retains only in-frame clones and omits some. The sample lists about 20,000 clones, 80% to 85% occurring once. The sample comprised memory (CD45RA-) CD4+ T cells from blood. The receptors originated from a human donor in good health.

V is TRBV5-1 and J is TRBJ1-6; 8 nucleotides agree with TRBD1. The CDR3 covers 14 residues. V trimming: 5 bases; J trimming: 6 bases; junction bases outside the gene matches: 4. Per germline, CDR1 SGHRS and CDR2 YFSETQ. CDR3 nucleotides: TGCGCCAGCAGGCCCGACAGGGGTAATTCACCCCTCCACTTT. This encodes CASRPDRGNSPLHF.

The chain has TRBV18 and TRBJ2-7; 7 bases fit TRBD1. The CDR3 is 17 residues long. Germline loops: CDR1 KGHSH, CDR2 LQKENI. The V segment lost 1 base and the J segment 7 bases; nucleotides outside the gene matches: 16. Written as DNA, the CDR3 is TGTGCCAGCTCACCACTTCCCCAGGATTCAGGGGGTAAGGAGCAGTACTTC. This encodes CASSPLPQDSGGKEQYF.

This sequence joins TRBV7-2 and TRBJ1-5; D perhaps matches TRBD1 (5 bases). Trimming removed 3 bases at V and 2 bases at J, with 8 bases between. CDR1 and CDR2 (germline): SGHTA, FQGNSA. This CDR3 comprises 14 residues. The DNA of the CDR3 is TGTGCCAGCAGCTTGTCGGGGGGCAATCAGCCCCAGCATTTT. It yields the protein CASSLSGGNQPQHF.

The V gene is TRBV5-1, the J gene TRBJ2-5, with TRBD1 identical over 7 bases. Germline CDR1 SGHRS, CDR2 YFSETQ. Trimming took 4 bases from V and 5 from J; bases not matched to a gene: 8. The CDR3 is 14 residues long. CDR3 loop: CASSEGTAGETQYF. CDR3 coding DNA: TGCGCCAGCAGCGAAGGGACAGCCGGGGAGACCCAGTACTTC.

This clone was observed once. The V gene is TRBV7-9, the J gene TRBJ2-5, with D unresolved. V lost 3 bases, J lost 5 bases, and 4 bases lay in between. The germline CDR1 and CDR2 sequences are SEHNR and FQNEAQ (reference sequence). The CDR3 covers 11 residues. CDR3 in amino acids: CASSFRETQYF. The CDR3 DNA sequence: TGTGCCAGCAGCTTTCGTGAGACCCAGTACTTC.

This clone was seen only a few times. The J gene is TRBJ1-5, the V gene TRBV2; D is undetermined. The V gene lost 5 bases and the J gene lost 0 bases, with 14 bases spanning the gap. The CDR3 has 16 amino acids. Germline V gene data show CDR1 as SNHLY and CDR2 as FYNNEI. Here the CDR3 DNA reads TGTGCCAGCAGTTTCGGCCAGACTTATAGCAATCAGCCCCAGCATTTT. Translated, it gives CASSFGQTYSNQPQHF. Full variable domain (outside the CDR3, taken from reference TRBV2 and TRBJ1-5): EPEVTQTPSHQVTQMGQEVILRCVPISNHLYFYWYRQILGQKVEFLVSFYNNEISEKSEIFDDQFSVERPDGSNFTLKIRSTKLEDSAMYFCASSFGQTYSNQPQHFGDGTRLSIL.

The sample holds a few counts of this clone. The V gene is TRBV21-1, the J gene TRBJ1-5. TRBV21-1 is annotated as a pseudogene. This CDR3 region has 9 residues. The CDR3 DNA reads as TGTGCCCCCGCCGGGCCCCAGCATTTT. Encoded protein: CAPAGPQHF.

The chain is built from TRBV25-1 and TRBJ2-6; maybe TRBD2 (6 bases). The CDR3 runs to 16 residues. V dropped 2 bases and J dropped 0 bases, with 8 bases sitting between them. CDR1 and CDR2 from the germline V gene are MGHDK and SYGVNS. Written as DNA, the CDR3 is TGTGCCAGCAGTGAAGGAGGGTTCTCTGGGGCCAACGTCCTGACTTTC. This sequence encodes CASSEGGFSGANVLTF.

The chain has TRBV5-1 and TRBJ1-3; a possible D gene is TRBD1 (5 bases). Germline loops: CDR1 SGHRS, CDR2 YFSETQ. Trimming left V 0 bases short and J 4 bases short, with 5 bases between. The CDR3 extends over 13 amino acids. The CDR3 reads CASSLDRGNTIYF. The CDR3 DNA is TGCGCCAGCAGCTTGGACAGGGGAAACACCATATATTTT.

This chain connects TRBV7-9 to TRBJ1-4; D uncertain. Germline V gene sequence: CDR1 SEHNR, CDR2 FQNEAQ (reference sequence). The CDR3 contains 12 residues. The V and J ends lost 1 base and 8 bases respectively, with 5 bases between them. Written as DNA, the CDR3 is TGTGCCAGCAGCTTAGTCAGGGAAAAACTGTTTTTT. As protein: CASSLVREKLFF. Complete variable domain (other parts from reference TRBV7-9 and TRBJ1-4): DTGVSQNPRHKITKRGQNVTFRCDPISEHNRLYWYRQTLGQGPEFLTYFQNEAQLEKSRLLSDRFSAERPKGSFSTLEIQRTEQGDSAMYLCASSLVREKLFFGSGTQLSVL.

This sequence joins TRBV19 and TRBJ1-5, with D possibly TRBD1 on 5 matching bases. V was shortened by 3 bases and J by 1 base, with 10 bases between the two germline ends. The CDR3 runs 15 residues. Germline loops: CDR1 LNHDA, CDR2 SQIVND (reference sequence). CDR3 DNA sequence: TGTGCCAGTAGTATGGGCAGGGCGAGCAATCAGCCCCAGCATTTT. The encoded protein is CASSMGRASNQPQHF.

V usage is TRBV6-5 and J usage is TRBJ2-5; TRBD1 or TRBD2 may be the D gene (5 bases each). From germline, CDR1 is MNHEY and CDR2 SVGAGI. The CDR3 loop spans 12 amino acids. Trimming shortened V by 6 bases and J by 5 bases, and 10 bases separated the two germline ends. The CDR3 nucleotides read TGTGCCAGCAGCCCAGAGGGGGAGACCCAGTACTTC. It is translated as CASSPEGETQYF.

This CDR3 reads CASSIVAPGNTIYF. The DNA of the CDR3 is TGTGCCAGCAGCATCGTAGCCCCTGGAAACACCATATATTTT. The chain carries TRBV5-6 and TRBJ1-3; D remains ambiguous. The V gene lost 4 bases and the J gene lost 2 bases, with 10 bases spanning the gap. Germline CDR1 reads SGHDT; CDR2 reads YYEEEE. The CDR3 is made up of 14 amino acids.